This record concerns one T cell receptor beta chain sequence. The antigen is not known. At one end, the junction sequence differs from germline, possibly due to a read error. This specimen belongs to a study of post-analysis software for immune sequencing data. Study details: Several disease courses (relapsing-remitting, secondary progressive and progressive-relapsing) of multiple sclerosis were included. Study findings and constraints: People with multiple sclerosis had a significantly lower normalized Chao1 diversity than controls did. The study found TRBV5-6, TRBV5-1 and TRBV20-1 among five TRBV segments more frequent in patients than controls.

Germline CDR1 reads SGHRS; CDR2 reads YFSETQ. The CDR3 consists of 18 residues. The authors incorporated unique molecular identifiers into the TCR beta cDNA libraries. cDNA molecules numbering about half a million came from roughly 1 to 10 million T cells. One entry per CDR3 protein results from TCRdb running MiXCR on the PCR reads. Among 600,000 to 750,000 distinct CDR3 sequences listed, about 60% were seen once. The J gene is TRBJ2-6, the V gene TRBV5-1; D perhaps matches TRBD1 (6 bases). The sequence came from a girl aged 2-15 years with multiple sclerosis. Material: blood. The CDR3 is CAGSLRTRGSGGANVLTF. CDR3 DNA sequence: TGCGCCGGCAGCTTGCGGACCAGGGGAAGCGGTGGGGCCAACGTCCTGACTTTC.